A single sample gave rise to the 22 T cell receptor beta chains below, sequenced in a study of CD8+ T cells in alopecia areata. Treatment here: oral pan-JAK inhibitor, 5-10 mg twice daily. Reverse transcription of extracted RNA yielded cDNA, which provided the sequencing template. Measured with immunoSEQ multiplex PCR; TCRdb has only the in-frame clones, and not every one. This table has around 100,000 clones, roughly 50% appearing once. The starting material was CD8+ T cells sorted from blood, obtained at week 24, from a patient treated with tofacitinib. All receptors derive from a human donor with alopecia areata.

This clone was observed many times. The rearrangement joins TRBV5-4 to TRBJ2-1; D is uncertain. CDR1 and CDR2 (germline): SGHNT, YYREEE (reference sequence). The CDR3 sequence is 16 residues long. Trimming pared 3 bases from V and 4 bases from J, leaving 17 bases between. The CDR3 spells CASSWSSAARYNEQFF. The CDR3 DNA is TGTGCCAGCAGCTGGTCGTCTGCGGCCCGATACAATGAGCAGTTCTTC.

The CDR3: CASSPGQNYEQYF. Here the CDR3 DNA reads TGTGCCAGTAGTCCGGGACAGAATTACGAGCAGTACTTC. This chain links TRBV19 with TRBJ2-7, with 7 bases fitting TRBD1. CDR1 is LNHDA and CDR2 is SQIVND in the germline V gene (reference sequence). The CDR3 has 13 residues. After removal of 5 bases from V and 4 bases from J, the junction contained 5 bases not matched to a gene.

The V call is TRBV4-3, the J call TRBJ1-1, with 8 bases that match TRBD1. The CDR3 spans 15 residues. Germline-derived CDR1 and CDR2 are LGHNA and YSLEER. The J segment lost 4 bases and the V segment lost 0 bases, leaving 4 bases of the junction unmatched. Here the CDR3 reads CASSQDRGQLTEAFF. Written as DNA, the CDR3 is TGCGCCAGCAGCCAAGACAGGGGGCAGCTCACTGAAGCTTTCTTT.

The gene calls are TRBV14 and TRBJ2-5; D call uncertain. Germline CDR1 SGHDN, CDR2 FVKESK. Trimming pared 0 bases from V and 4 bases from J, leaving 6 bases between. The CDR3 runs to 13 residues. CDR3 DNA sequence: TGTGCCAGCAGCCAAGATATGGGAGAGACCCAGTACTTC. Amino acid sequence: CASSQDMGETQYF.

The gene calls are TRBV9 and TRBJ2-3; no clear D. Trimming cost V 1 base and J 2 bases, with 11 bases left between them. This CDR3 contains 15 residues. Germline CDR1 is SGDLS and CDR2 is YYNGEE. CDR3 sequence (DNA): TGTGCCAGCAGCGTAAGCAATAGATTCACAGATACGCAGTATTTT. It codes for CASSVSNRFTDTQYF.

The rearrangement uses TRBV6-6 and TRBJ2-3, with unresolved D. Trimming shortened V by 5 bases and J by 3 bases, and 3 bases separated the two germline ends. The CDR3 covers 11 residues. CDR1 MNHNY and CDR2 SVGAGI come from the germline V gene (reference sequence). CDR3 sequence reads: CASSQTDTQYF. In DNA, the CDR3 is TGTGCCAGCAGTCAGACAGATACGCAGTATTTT.

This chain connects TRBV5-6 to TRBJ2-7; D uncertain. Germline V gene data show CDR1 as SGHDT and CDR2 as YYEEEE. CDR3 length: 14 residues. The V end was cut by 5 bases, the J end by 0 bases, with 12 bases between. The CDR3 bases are TGTGCCAGCAGGCTCTCTGAGAGCTCCTACGAGCAGTACTTC. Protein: CASRLSESSYEQYF.

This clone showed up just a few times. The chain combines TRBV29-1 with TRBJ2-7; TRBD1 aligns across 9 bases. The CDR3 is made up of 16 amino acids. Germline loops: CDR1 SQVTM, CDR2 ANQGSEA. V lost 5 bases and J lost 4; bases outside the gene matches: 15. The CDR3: CSVWKPGQGNWYEQYF. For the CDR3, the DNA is TGCAGCGTTTGGAAACCGGGACAGGGAAATTGGTACGAGCAGTACTTC.

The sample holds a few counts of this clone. The DNA of the CDR3 is TGTGCCACCAGCAGAGTAGACACCTTTCAAGAGACCCAGTACTTC. Translated: CATSRVDTFQETQYF. The chain joins TRBV15 to TRBJ2-5; D unresolved. The length of the CDR3 is 15 residues. Germline assignment: CDR1 LNHNV and CDR2 YYDKDF (reference sequence). V was pared by 1 base and J by 2 bases, with 11 bases between.

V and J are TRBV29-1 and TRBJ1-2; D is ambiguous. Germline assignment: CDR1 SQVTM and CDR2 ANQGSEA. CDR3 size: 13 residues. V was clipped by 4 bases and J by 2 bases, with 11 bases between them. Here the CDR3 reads CSVVPESNYGYTF. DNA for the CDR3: TGCAGCGTTGTCCCTGAAAGCAACTATGGCTACACCTTC.

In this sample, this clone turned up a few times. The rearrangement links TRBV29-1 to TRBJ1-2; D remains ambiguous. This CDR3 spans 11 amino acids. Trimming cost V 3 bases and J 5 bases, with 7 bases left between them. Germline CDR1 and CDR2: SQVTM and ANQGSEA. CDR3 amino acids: CSVDVGYGYTF. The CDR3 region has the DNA TGCAGCGTTGACGTCGGGTATGGCTACACCTTC.

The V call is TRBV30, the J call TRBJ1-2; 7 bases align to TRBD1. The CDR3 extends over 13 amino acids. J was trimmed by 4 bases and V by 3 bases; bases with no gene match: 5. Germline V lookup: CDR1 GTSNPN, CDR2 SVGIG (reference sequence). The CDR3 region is CAWSVGQLYGYTF. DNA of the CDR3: TGTGCCTGGAGCGTGGGACAGCTCTATGGCTACACCTTC.

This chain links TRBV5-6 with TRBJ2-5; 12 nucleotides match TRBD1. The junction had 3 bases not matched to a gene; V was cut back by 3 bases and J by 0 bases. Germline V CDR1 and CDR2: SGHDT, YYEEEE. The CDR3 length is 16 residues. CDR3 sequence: CASSWGTGGYQETQYF. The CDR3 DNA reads TGTGCCAGCAGCTGGGGGACAGGGGGCTACCAAGAGACCCAGTACTTC.

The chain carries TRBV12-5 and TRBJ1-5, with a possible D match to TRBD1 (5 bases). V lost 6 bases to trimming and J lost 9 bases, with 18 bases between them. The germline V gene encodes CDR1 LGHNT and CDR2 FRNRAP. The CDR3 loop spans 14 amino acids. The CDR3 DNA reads TGTGCTAGTGGCCCGGGAGGGGTCCAGGGGCCCCAGCATTTT. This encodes CASGPGGVQGPQHF.

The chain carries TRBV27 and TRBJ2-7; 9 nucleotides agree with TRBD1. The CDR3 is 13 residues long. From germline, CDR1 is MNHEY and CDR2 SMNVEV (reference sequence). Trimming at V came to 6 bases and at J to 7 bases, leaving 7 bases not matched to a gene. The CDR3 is CASSWDRAGEQYF. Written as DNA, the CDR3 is TGTGCCAGCAGCTGGGACAGGGCGGGGGAGCAGTACTTC.

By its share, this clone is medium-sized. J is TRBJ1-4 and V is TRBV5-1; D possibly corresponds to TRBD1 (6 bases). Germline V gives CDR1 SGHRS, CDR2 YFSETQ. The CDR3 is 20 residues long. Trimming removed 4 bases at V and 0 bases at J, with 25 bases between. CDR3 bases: TGCGCCAGCAGCCACCTTAGGGGGGGCGTCCCAGATGCAACTAATGAAAAACTGTTTTTT. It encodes CASSHLRGGVPDATNEKLFF.

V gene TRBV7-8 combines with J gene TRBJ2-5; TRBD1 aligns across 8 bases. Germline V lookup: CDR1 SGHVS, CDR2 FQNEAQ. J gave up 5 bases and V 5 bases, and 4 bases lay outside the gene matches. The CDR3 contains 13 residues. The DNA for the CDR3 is TGTGCCAGCAGCCCTTGGACAGGGGAGACCCAGTACTTC. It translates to CASSPWTGETQYF.

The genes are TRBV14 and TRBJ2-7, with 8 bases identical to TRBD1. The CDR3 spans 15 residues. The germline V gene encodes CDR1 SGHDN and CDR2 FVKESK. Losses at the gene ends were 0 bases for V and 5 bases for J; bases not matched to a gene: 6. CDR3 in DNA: TGTGCCAGCAGCCAAGAAGCAGGGGGCTATGACGAGCAGTACTTC. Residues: CASSQEAGGYDEQYF.

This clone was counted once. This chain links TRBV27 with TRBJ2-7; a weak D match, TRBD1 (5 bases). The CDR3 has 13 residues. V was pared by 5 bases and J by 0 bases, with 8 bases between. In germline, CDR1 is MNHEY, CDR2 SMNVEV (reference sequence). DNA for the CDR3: TGTGCCAGCAGTCTGACAGACTCCTACGAGCAGTACTTC. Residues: CASSLTDSYEQYF.

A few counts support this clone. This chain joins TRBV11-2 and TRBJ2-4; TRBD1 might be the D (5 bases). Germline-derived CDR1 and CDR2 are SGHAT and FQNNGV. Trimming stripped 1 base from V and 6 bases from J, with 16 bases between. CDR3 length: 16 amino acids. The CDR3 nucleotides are TGTGCCAGCAGCTTAGGCTGGGGCCTAGTTTCAAACATTCAGTACTTC. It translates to CASSLGWGLVSNIQYF.

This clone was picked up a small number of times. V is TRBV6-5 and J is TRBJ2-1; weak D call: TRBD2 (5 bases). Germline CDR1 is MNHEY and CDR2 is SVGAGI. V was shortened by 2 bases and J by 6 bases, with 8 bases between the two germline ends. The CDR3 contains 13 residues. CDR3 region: CASSYTSANEQFF. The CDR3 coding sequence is TGTGCCAGCAGTTACACTAGTGCCAATGAGCAGTTCTTC.

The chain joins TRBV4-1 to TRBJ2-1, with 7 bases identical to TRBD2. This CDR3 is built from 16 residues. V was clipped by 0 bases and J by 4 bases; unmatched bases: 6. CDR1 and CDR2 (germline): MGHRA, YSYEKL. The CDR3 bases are TGCGCCAGCAGCCAAGATGAAAGCGGGGAATACAATGAGCAGTTCTTC. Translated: CASSQDESGEYNEQFF.